This T cell receptor (beta chain) was recovered during a study of CD8+CD57+ T cells in acquired aplastic anemia. Germline CDR1 and CDR2: SGHTS and YDEGEE. This CDR3 contains 17 residues. V was clipped by 3 bases and J by 4 bases; unmatched bases: 10. Genomic DNA templated the TCR beta VDJ and CDR3 profiling. Via MiXCR, TCRdb re-called the reads, giving one row per CDR3 protein. The profile shows approximately 170,000 distinct CDR3 sequences, 63% of them singletons. The source of this sequence is a human donor in good health. The sequencing sample was made of sorted CD4+, CD8+, or CD8+CD57+ T cells (not recorded which) from PBMCs. The genes are TRBV5-8 and TRBJ1-2; 12 bases agree with TRBD1. The CDR3 loop reads CASSSWGQGATSYGYTF. CDR3 DNA sequence: TGTGCCAGCAGCTCGTGGGGACAGGGGGCGACAAGCTATGGCTACACCTTC.